These 7 T cell receptor beta chains were all obtained from the same sample, sequenced in a study of blood T cell repertoires in COVID-19. Method: immunoSEQ multiplex PCR; TCRdb's copy keeps in-frame clones and lacks some. The sample holds about 240,000 clones; 87% are singletons and the top ten take 2% to 3%. Sequenced input: PBMCs or T cells enriched from blood (not recorded which). These receptor sequences come from a woman aged 30 to 39 with acute COVID-19.

This clone has only a few counts. The chain links TRBV7-9 to TRBJ1-1, with D hard to call. This CDR3 spans 13 amino acids. V was shortened by 6 bases and J by 10 bases, with 18 bases between the two germline ends. The V gene's germline CDR1 is SEHNR and CDR2 FQNEAQ (reference sequence). The CDR3: CASSPNVGSGAFF. The CDR3 bases are TGTGCCAGCAGTCCTAACGTCGGGTCGGGAGCTTTCTTT.

The chain uses TRBV11-3 and TRBJ2-6, with 7 bases matching TRBD2. This CDR3 has 19 amino acids. Germline CDR1 reads SGHNT; CDR2 reads YENEEA. Trimming cost V 3 bases and J 0 bases; bases outside gene matches: 11. CDR3 protein: CASSFRTLSGVSGANVLTF. The CDR3, as DNA: TGTGCCAGCAGCTTTAGGACATTGAGCGGGGTCTCTGGGGCCAACGTCCTGACTTTC.

The chain links TRBV4-2 to TRBJ1-5; D remains unclear. Deletions cut 7 bases from V and 4 bases from J, with 14 bases between. CDR3 length equals 14 residues. Per germline, CDR1 LGHNA and CDR2 YNFKEQ. This CDR3 is CASTLSPGNQPQHF. DNA for the CDR3: TGTGCCAGCACTCTAAGTCCGGGAAATCAGCCCCAGCATTTT.

This clone was detected a few times. The chain combines TRBV7-2 with TRBJ1-5; D is undetermined. The CDR3 extends over 16 amino acids. CDR1 and CDR2 (germline): SGHTA, FQGNSA. Trimming took off 1 base at V and 0 bases at J, with 10 bases between the two ends. The CDR3 nucleotides are TGTGCCAGCAGCTTAGTAGCCGGAAATAGCAATCAGCCCCAGCATTTT. It is translated as CASSLVAGNSNQPQHF.

V and J are TRBV19 and TRBJ1-6; D is ambiguous. Germline CDR1 LNHDA, CDR2 SQIVND (reference sequence). The CDR3 has 14 amino acids. The germline V and J ends were trimmed by 5 bases and 8 bases, with 13 bases remaining between them. For the CDR3, the DNA is TGTGCCAGTAGTCCCTTAGAAGGAGATTCACCCCTCCACTTT. It translates to CASSPLEGDSPLHF.

This rearrangement joins TRBV14 to TRBJ1-1, with 7 positions matching TRBD1. CDR1 is SGHDN, CDR2 FVKESK, per germline. The junction had 7 bases not matched to a gene; V was cut back by 3 bases and J by 3 bases. The CDR3 runs 15 residues. This chain's CDR3 is CASSHETGFYTEAFF. Written as DNA, the CDR3 is TGTGCCAGCAGCCATGAGACAGGGTTTTACACTGAAGCTTTCTTT. The variable domain in full, completed from reference TRBV14 and TRBJ1-1, reads EAGVTQFPSHSVIEKGQTVTLRCDPISGHDNLYWYRRVMGKEIKFLLHFVKESKQDESGMPNNRFLAERTGGTYSTLKVQPAELEDSGVYFCASSHETGFYTEAFFGQGTRLTVV.

The chain links TRBV27 to TRBJ1-4; no reliable D call. In germline, CDR1 is MNHEY, CDR2 SMNVEV (reference sequence). V was shortened by 5 bases and J by 13 bases, with 14 bases between the two germline ends. This CDR3 has 12 residues. This chain's CDR3 is CASSSGALGLFF. In nucleotides, the CDR3 is TGTGCCAGCAGTAGCGGCGCGTTGGGACTGTTTTTT.